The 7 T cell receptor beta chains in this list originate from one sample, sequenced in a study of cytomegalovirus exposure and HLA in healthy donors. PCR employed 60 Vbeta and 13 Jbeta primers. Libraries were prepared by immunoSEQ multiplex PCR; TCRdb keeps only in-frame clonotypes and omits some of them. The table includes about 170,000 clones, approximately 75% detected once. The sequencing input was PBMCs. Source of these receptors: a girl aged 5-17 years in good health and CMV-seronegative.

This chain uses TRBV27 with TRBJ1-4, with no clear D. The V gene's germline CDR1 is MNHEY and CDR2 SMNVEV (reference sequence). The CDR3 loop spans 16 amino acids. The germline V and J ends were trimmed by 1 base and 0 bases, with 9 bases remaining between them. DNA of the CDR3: TGTGCCAGCAGTTTATTACGGACTACAACTAATGAAAAACTGTTTTTT. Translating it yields CASSLLRTTTNEKLFF. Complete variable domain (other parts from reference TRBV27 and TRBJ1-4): EAQVTQNPRYLITVTGKKLTVTCSQNMNHEYMSWYRQDPGLGLRQIYYSMNVEVTDKGDVPEGYKVSRKEKRNFPLILESPSPNQTSLYFCASSLLRTTTNEKLFFGSGTQLSVL.

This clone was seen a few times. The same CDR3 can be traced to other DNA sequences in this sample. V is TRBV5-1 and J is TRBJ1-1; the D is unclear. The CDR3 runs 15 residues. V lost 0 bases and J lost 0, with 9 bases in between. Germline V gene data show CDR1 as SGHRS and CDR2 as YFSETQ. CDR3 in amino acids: CASSLVSGVNTEAFF. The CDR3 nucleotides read TGCGCCAGCAGCTTGGTTTCCGGGGTGAACACTGAAGCTTTCTTT.

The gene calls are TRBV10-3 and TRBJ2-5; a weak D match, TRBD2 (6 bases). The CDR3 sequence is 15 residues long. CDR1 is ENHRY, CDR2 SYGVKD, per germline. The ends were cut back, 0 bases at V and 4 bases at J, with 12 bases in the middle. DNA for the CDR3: TGTGCCATCAGTGAGTCGTCGGGGGAGAGAGAGACCCAGTACTTC. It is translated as CAISESSGERETQYF.

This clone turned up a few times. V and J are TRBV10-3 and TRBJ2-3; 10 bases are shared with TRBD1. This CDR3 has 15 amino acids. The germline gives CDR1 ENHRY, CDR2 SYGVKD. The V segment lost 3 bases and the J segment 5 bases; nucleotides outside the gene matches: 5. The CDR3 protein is CAISDPGQGVDTQYF. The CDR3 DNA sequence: TGTGCCATCAGTGACCCCGGACAGGGGGTAGATACGCAGTATTTT.

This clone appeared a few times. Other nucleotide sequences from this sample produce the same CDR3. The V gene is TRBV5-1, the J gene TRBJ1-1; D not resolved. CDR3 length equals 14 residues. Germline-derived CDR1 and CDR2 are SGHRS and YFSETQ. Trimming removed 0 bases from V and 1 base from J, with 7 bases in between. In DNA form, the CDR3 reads TGCGCCAGCAGCTTGGGTCCAGGGAACACTGAAGCTTTCTTT. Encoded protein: CASSLGPGNTEAFF.

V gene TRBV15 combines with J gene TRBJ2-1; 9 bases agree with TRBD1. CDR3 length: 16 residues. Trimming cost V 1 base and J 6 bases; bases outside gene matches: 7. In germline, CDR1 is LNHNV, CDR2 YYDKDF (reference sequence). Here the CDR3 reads CATSRVKDRGLNEQFF. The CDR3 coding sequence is TGTGCCACCAGCAGAGTGAAGGACAGGGGTCTCAATGAGCAGTTCTTC.

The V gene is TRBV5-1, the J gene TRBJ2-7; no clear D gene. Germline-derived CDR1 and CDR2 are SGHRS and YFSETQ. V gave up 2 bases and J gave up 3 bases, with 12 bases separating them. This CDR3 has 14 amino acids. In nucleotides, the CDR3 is TGCGCCAGCAGCTTAAGAGAGGCTGACTACGAGCAGTACTTC. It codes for CASSLREADYEQYF.